Here is one T cell receptor beta chain with its context. This entry comes from a study of blood T cell repertoires in COVID-19. In the study overall: Donors in the United States, Italy and Spain gave samples during acute or convalescent COVID-19. PBMCs, B-cell-depleted T cells, or T cells were the source of the cDNA or gDNA that made up the material.

Deletions cut 8 bases from V and 0 bases from J, with 7 bases between. Germline CDR1 is LNHNV and CDR2 is YYDKDF (reference sequence). The CDR3 extends over 12 amino acids. As processed by the authors: Nucleated cell counts were estimated from reference gene primer amplification. Only in-frame clones appear in the TCRdb table, and some are missing; sequencing was by immunoSEQ multiplex PCR. That table is the source of V, J and clone size, and D and trimming were worked out from the DNA. The table lists about 120,000 clones, approximately 74% of them singletons. The sample comprised peripheral blood. This clonotype originated in a man aged 55-75 years with acute or convalescent COVID-19. The chain has TRBV15 and TRBJ2-5; tentatively, D is TRBD2 (6 bases). The CDR3 is CATERDQETQYF. The CDR3 nucleotides read TGTGCCACCGAGCGGGACCAAGAGACCCAGTACTTC. Full variable domain (rest looked up from reference TRBV15 and TRBJ2-5): DAMVIQNPRYQVTQFGKPVTLSCSQTLNHNVMYWYQQKSSQAPKLLFHYYDKDFNNEADTPDNFQSRRPNTSFCFLDIRSPGLGDTAMYLCATERDQETQYFGPGTRLLVL.